Here is one T cell receptor (beta chain) with its context. This sample stems from a study of blood T cell repertoires in COVID-19. Trimming took off 5 bases at V and 3 bases at J, with 13 bases between the two ends. CDR1 is MNHEY, CDR2 SVGAGI, per germline. CDR3 size: 14 residues. Produced via immunoSEQ multiplex PCR; TCRdb's table is partial and in-frame only. Altogether roughly 230,000 clones are present, approximately 82% being singletons, with the ten largest covering around 8.1%. The V and J genes are TRBV6-5 and TRBJ2-5; tentative D call: TRBD1 (6 bases). The sequence derives from a man aged 40-49 years with active or convalescent COVID-19. Sequencing used peripheral blood. The CDR3 loop is CASSPGVREETQYF. CDR3 bases: TGTGCCAGCAGTCCAGGGGTTAGAGAAGAGACCCAGTACTTC.